These 21 T cell receptor beta chains originate from one sample sequenced in a study of blood T cell repertoires in COVID-19 (dated by TCRdb to 2019 to 2021). Libraries were prepared through the immunoSEQ multiplex PCR assay. Entries here come from immuneACCESS through TCRdb and include only in-frame sequences with V and J called. Some clones fail to appear in such tables; in the studies checked, an unresolved V gene covers under half of the shortfall, and the cause of the remainder is unknown. The sample records fewer than 400,000 clones, approximately 90% of which are singletons. The ten largest make up roughly 4.5% of the sample. Input material: PBMCs or T cells enriched from blood (not recorded which). The receptors stem from a young man who had recovered from COVID-19.

The chain joins TRBV10-1 to TRBJ2-2, with no clear D. Trimming removed 2 bases from V and 5 bases from J, with 9 bases in between. CDR1 WNHNN and CDR2 SYGVQD come from the germline V gene (reference sequence). This CDR3 comprises 14 residues. In DNA form, the CDR3 reads TGCGCCAGCAGTGAGAACCCGAGTACCGGGGAGCTGTTTTTT. It encodes CASSENPSTGELFF.

CDR3 coding DNA: TGTGCCACCAGCAGAGCGGGAGTATATGGCACAGATACGCAGTATTTT. Translated, it gives CATSRAGVYGTDTQYF. V is TRBV15 and J is TRBJ2-3; D may be TRBD2 (6 bases). V was pared by 1 base and J by 1 base, with 12 bases between. This CDR3 spans 16 amino acids. Looked up from germline, CDR1 is LNHNV and CDR2 is YYDKDF (reference sequence). Based on the CDR3 plus reference TRBV15 and TRBJ2-3, the full variable domain is DAMVIQNPRYQVTQFGKPVTLSCSQTLNHNVMYWYQQKSSQAPKLLFHYYDKDFNNEADTPDNFQSRRPNTSFCFLDIRSPGLGDTAMYLCATSRAGVYGTDTQYFGPGTRLTVL.

This rearrangement joins TRBV28 to TRBJ2-5; 9 nucleotides match TRBD1. Germline V gene lookup returns CDR1 MDHEN and CDR2 SYDVKM. V was clipped by 8 bases and J by 5 bases; unmatched bases: 9. The CDR3 runs 14 residues. Written as DNA, the CDR3 is TGTGCCAGCGTAGGACAGGGGACCAGGGAGACCCAGTACTTC. Translation gives CASVGQGTRETQYF.

The V and J genes are TRBV5-1 and TRBJ1-2; D gene uncertain. This CDR3 contains 14 residues. Germline V gene lookup returns CDR1 SGHRS and CDR2 YFSETQ. Deletions cut 3 bases from V and 5 bases from J, with 14 bases between. The CDR3 sequence is CASSSEAESYGYTF. The CDR3 DNA sequence: TGCGCCAGCAGCTCGGAGGCTGAAAGTTATGGCTACACCTTC. The variable domain in full, with the rest retrieved from reference TRBV5-1 and TRBJ1-2, is KAGVTQTPRYLIKTRGQQVTLSCSPISGHRSVSWYQQTPGQGLQFLFEYFSETQRNKGNFPGRFSGRQFSNSRSEMNVSTLELGDSALYLCASSSEAESYGYTFGSGTRLTVV.

This rearrangement joins TRBV7-9 to TRBJ2-1, with TRBD1 identical over 10 bases. V was pared by 2 bases and J by 8 bases, with 12 bases of the junction left unmatched. The CDR3 length is 17 residues. CDR1 is SEHNR and CDR2 is FQNEAQ in the germline V gene (reference sequence). In nucleotides, the CDR3 is TGTGCCAGCAGCTTATCTTATGGGACAGGGGCTGTATATGAGCAGTTCTTC. Its protein is CASSLSYGTGAVYEQFF.

The chain uses TRBV2 and TRBJ1-1; possibly TRBD1 for D (6 bases). This CDR3 is built from 14 residues. Trimming removed 5 bases from V and 4 bases from J, with 14 bases in between. From germline, CDR1 is SNHLY and CDR2 FYNNEI. CDR3 bases: TGTGCCAGCAGTCAGAGGGGGAAAGGCACTGAAGCTTTCTTT. Translated, it gives CASSQRGKGTEAFF.

The rearrangement links TRBV10-1 to TRBJ1-1; D is uncertain. The CDR3 runs to 13 residues. V was cut by 5 bases and J by 1 base, with 8 bases left in between. Germline values: CDR1 WNHNN, CDR2 SYGVQD (reference sequence). CDR3 amino acids: CASSLGRNTEAFF. The CDR3 DNA is TGCGCCAGCAGTCTGGGCCGGAACACTGAAGCTTTCTTT.

This clone came up a few times. The genes are TRBV7-2 and TRBJ2-7; 9 bases fit TRBD2. Germline V gene lookup returns CDR1 SGHTA and CDR2 FQGNSA. After removal of 6 bases from V and 2 bases from J, the junction contained 5 bases not matched to a gene. The length of the CDR3 is 14 residues. This chain's CDR3 is CASSSSGMAYEQYF. The CDR3 DNA follows: TGTGCCAGCAGTTCTAGCGGGATGGCCTACGAGCAGTACTTC.

The chain has TRBV10-1 and TRBJ1-5; 7 bases fit TRBD1. Germline V gene sequence: CDR1 WNHNN, CDR2 SYGVQD (reference sequence). Germline trimming cut 9 bases from V and 2 bases from J; bases unmatched to any gene: 19. The CDR3 totals 18 residues. CDR3 bases: TGCGCCAGGGGCTCGGGACAGCTCACCCTAGGGGGCAATCAGCCCCAGCATTTT. Translated: CARGSGQLTLGGNQPQHF.

Only one count was recorded for this clone. The chain combines TRBV2 with TRBJ1-2; TRBD1 is a possible D gene (6 bases). Trimming shortened V by 6 bases and J by 8 bases, and 16 bases separated the two germline ends. Per germline, CDR1 SNHLY and CDR2 FYNNEI. The CDR3 consists of 13 residues. CDR3 sequence (DNA): TGTGCCAGCAGGCTCCCAGGGGCGGGCGGCTACACCTTC. It translates to CASRLPGAGGYTF.

This chain connects TRBV18 to TRBJ2-1; 9 bases are a match to TRBD1. CDR3 length: 15 amino acids. CDR1 and CDR2 from the germline V gene are KGHSH and LQKENI. Losses at the gene ends were 2 bases for V and 7 bases for J; bases not matched to a gene: 6. DNA of the CDR3: TGTGCCAGCTCACCAATCGGACAGGGGCCAAATGAGCAGTTCTTC. Translation: CASSPIGQGPNEQFF.

This clone was picked up one time. V usage is TRBV5-5 and J usage is TRBJ2-7; D is possibly TRBD1 (6 bases). V was clipped by 4 bases and J by 0 bases, with 14 bases between them. The V gene's germline CDR1 is SGHKS and CDR2 YYEKEE (reference sequence). This CDR3 comprises 15 residues. In DNA form, the CDR3 reads TGTGCCAGCAGCCCCGGTGGGACATCCTCCTACGAGCAGTACTTC. This translates into CASSPGGTSSYEQYF.

The CDR3, as DNA: TGCGCCAGCAGCCCCCAGGACTGGGATTACGAGCAGTTCTTC. Translating it yields CASSPQDWDYEQFF. The J gene is TRBJ2-1, the V gene TRBV5-1; D is perhaps TRBD2 (5 bases). This CDR3 is built from 14 residues. Germline V gives CDR1 SGHRS, CDR2 YFSETQ. With 4 bases removed from V and 10 bases from J, the gap between germline ends came to 18 bases.

The chain uses TRBV19 and TRBJ2-7; TRBD1 matches at 8 bases. CDR3 length: 13 amino acids. Germline CDR1 LNHDA, CDR2 SQIVND (reference sequence). Germline trimming cut 5 bases from V and 6 bases from J; bases unmatched to any gene: 6. CDR3 nucleotide sequence: TGTGCCAGTAGTGATTCAGGGGGCTCCGAGCAGTACTTC. Translated, it gives CASSDSGGSEQYF.

This chain connects TRBV6-6 to TRBJ2-1, with D possibly matching TRBD2 (6 bases). The germline gives CDR1 MNHNY, CDR2 SVGAGI (reference sequence). V was trimmed by 10 bases and J by 3 bases, leaving 13 bases between them. The CDR3 is 13 residues long. CDR3 protein: CAIRDLVYNEQFF. CDR3 nucleotide sequence: TGTGCCATCCGGGACTTGGTCTACAATGAGCAGTTCTTC.

This rearrangement joins TRBV28 to TRBJ1-5; D remains ambiguous. Per the germline V gene, CDR1 is MDHEN and CDR2 is SYDVKM. V was clipped by 8 bases and J by 5 bases, with 19 bases between them. CDR3 length: 15 residues. The CDR3 bases are TGTGCCAGCCGATCTAATCTCGGTCGGGATCAGCCCCAGCATTTT. Translation: CASRSNLGRDQPQHF.

This chain connects TRBV15 to TRBJ1-1; 9 positions agree with TRBD1. Germline CDR1 is LNHNV and CDR2 is YYDKDF (reference sequence). V shed 4 bases, J shed 7 bases, and the junction held 4 bases outside the gene matches. CDR3 length equals 13 residues. CDR3 sequence (DNA): TGTGCCACCAGCATACAGGGGGCTCTTGAAGCTTTCTTT. Translating gives CATSIQGALEAFF.

The V call is TRBV15, the J call TRBJ1-5, with a weak D call TRBD1 (5 bases). Between the trimmed V and J ends, which lost 5 bases and 3 bases, there was a span of 14 bases. Germline V gene sequence: CDR1 LNHNV, CDR2 YYDKDF (reference sequence). This CDR3 spans 15 amino acids. CDR3 sequence (DNA): TGTGCCACCAGCGAAGGGGCCAGCTACAATCAGCCCCAGCATTTT. This sequence encodes CATSEGASYNQPQHF.

V and J are TRBV5-1 and TRBJ2-5; 9 bases fit TRBD1. V trimming: 0 bases; J trimming: 3 bases; junction bases outside the gene matches: 6. The germline V gene has CDR1 SGHRS and CDR2 YFSETQ. The CDR3 totals 16 residues. CDR3 sequence: CASSLGGTGPEETQYF. CDR3 in DNA: TGCGCCAGCAGCTTGGGGGGGACAGGGCCGGAAGAGACCCAGTACTTC. Full variable domain (missing parts from reference TRBV5-1 and TRBJ2-5): KAGVTQTPRYLIKTRGQQVTLSCSPISGHRSVSWYQQTPGQGLQFLFEYFSETQRNKGNFPGRFSGRQFSNSRSEMNVSTLELGDSALYLCASSLGGTGPEETQYFGPGTRLLVL.

This clone is a singleton in its sample. The CDR3 sequence: CASGSGSGYEQYF. As DNA, the CDR3 is TGTGCCAGCGGAAGCGGGAGCGGCTACGAGCAGTACTTC. The rearrangement joins TRBV6-6 to TRBJ2-7, with TRBD2 identical over 8 bases. Germline CDR1 is MNHNY and CDR2 is SVGAGI (reference sequence). This CDR3 comprises 13 residues. The V gene end was trimmed by 8 bases and the J gene end by 3 bases; junction bases not matched to a gene: 6.

The genes are TRBV5-4 and TRBJ2-5, with 9 bases fitting TRBD1. Unmatched junction bases numbered 8, after V lost 4 bases and J lost 4 bases. The germline V gene encodes CDR1 SGHNT and CDR2 YYREEE (reference sequence). This CDR3 contains 15 residues. The CDR3 sequence: CASSLNRGRGETQYF. The CDR3 nucleotides are TGTGCCAGCAGCCTAAACAGGGGGCGCGGAGAGACCCAGTACTTC.